This is a list of T cell receptor beta chains from one sample in a study of T cell responses to AZD1222 COVID-19 vaccine. Assay used: immunoSEQ multiplex PCR; TCRdb lists only in-frame clones, some missing. The table has about 110,000 clones, more than 85% seen once. This specimen consisted of peripheral blood, obtained on day 0 of AZD1222 vaccination. Source of these receptors: an adult in good health. CDR3s include the opening cysteine and the closing phenylalanine or tryptophan. A D gene is named only where the DNA matches it firmly. A clone size is listed for some rows: how often the clone was seen (once, few, many), or a class if it is expanded.

few	.	TRBJ1-4	TRBV27	CASQSTGSEKLFF
.	.	TRBJ2-3	TRBV6-5	CASSYSAESSTDTQYF
.	.	TRBJ2-3	TRBV4-3	CASSQSWDSTDTQYF
.	.	TRBJ2-3	TRBV11-2	CASSPRGVSRTDTQYF
.	TRBD2	TRBJ2-1	TRBV6-5	CASKAGGRGEQFF
.	.	TRBJ2-5	TRBV5-6	CASNPEHSETQYF
once	.	TRBJ2-2	TRBV24-1	CATSDSIFTGELFF
.	.	TRBJ1-1	TRBV2	CASKAGENTEAFF
.	.	TRBJ2-7	TRBV11-3	CASSKQGEGEQYF
.	.	TRBJ2-5	TRBV2	CASSEVLAMETQYF
.	TRBD1	TRBJ1-2	TRBV29-1	CSVEDPPLTGVNTF
.	.	TRBJ2-5	TRBV6-6	CASSREEGETQYF
.	.	TRBJ1-1	TRBV4-1	CASSQERKAFF
.	.	TRBJ1-6	TRBV30	CAWSVDFTSPLHF
.	.	TRBJ2-2	TRBV5-1	CASSIDRLRTGELFF
.	.	TRBJ1-1	TRBV6-5	CASSHSTEAFF
.	.	TRBJ2-1	TRBV11-3	CASSPGPYNEQFF
.	.	TRBJ2-1	TRBV2	CASNLGSYNEQFF
.	TRBD2	TRBJ2-7	TRBV18	CASSPPWTSGSYEQYF
few	.	TRBJ1-3	TRBV4-1	CASSQDRVSPGNTIYF
few	.	TRBJ1-5	TRBV2	CASSATDNQPQHF
.	.	TRBJ1-5	TRBV4-2	CASSQETAGGGNQPQHF
.	TRBD1	TRBJ2-7	TRBV28	CASSFRQGGRYEQYF
.	.	TRBJ1-1	TRBV19	CASSIVAGRANTEAFF
.	.	TRBJ1-6	TRBV7-3	CASSLDRPSSPLHF
.	TRBD2	TRBJ2-1	TRBV29-1	CSVEGLAGHFTYNEQFF
few	.	TRBJ2-7	TRBV5-4	CASSLEAAYEQYF
.	.	TRBJ2-3	TRBV5-1	CASSGGLGTDTQYF
few	TRBD2	TRBJ2-1	TRBV7-9	CASSPRREGQGEQFF
.	.	TRBJ2-5	TRBV10-3	CAISEQAQETQYF
few	.	TRBJ2-7	TRBV19	CASSIALDGEQYF
medium-sized	TRBD1	TRBJ1-1	TRBV2	CASKTQGADTEAFF
few	TRBD2	TRBJ2-1	TRBV10-3	CAISDSSGGDEQFF
.	.	TRBJ1-6	TRBV27	CASSDMGGTPLHF
.	TRBD1	TRBJ2-5	TRBV10-3	CAIRADRGGETQYF